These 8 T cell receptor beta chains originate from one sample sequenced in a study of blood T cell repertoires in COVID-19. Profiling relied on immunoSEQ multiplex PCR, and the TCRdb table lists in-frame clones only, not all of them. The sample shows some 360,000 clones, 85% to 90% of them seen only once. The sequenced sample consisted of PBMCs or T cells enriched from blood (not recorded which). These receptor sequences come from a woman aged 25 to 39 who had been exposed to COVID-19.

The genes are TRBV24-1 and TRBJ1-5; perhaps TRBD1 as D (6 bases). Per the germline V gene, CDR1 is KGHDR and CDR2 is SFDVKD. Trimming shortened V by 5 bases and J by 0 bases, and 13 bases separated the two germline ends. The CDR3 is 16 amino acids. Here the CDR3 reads CATSGGPGHSNQPQHF. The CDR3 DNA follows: TGTGCCACCAGTGGGGGGCCGGGACATAGCAATCAGCCCCAGCATTTT.

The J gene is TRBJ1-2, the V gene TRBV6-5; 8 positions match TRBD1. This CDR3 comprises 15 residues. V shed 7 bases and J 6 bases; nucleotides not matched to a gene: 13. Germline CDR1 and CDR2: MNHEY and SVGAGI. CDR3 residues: CASNRPQTGANGYTF. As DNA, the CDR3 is TGTGCCAGCAATCGACCCCAGACAGGGGCTAATGGCTACACCTTC.

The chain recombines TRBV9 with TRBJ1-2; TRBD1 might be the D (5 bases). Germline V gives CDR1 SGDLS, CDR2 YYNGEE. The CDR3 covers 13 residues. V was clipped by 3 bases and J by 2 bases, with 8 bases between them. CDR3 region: CASSAQENYGYTF. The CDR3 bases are TGTGCCAGCAGCGCACAGGAAAACTATGGCTACACCTTC.

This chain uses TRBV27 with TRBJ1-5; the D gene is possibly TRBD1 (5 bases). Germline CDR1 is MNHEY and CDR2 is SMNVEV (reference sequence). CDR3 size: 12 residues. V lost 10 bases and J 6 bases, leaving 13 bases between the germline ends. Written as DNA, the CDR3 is TGTGCCATCGGTTCAGGGTTTCAGCCCCAGCATTTT. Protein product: CAIGSGFQPQHF.

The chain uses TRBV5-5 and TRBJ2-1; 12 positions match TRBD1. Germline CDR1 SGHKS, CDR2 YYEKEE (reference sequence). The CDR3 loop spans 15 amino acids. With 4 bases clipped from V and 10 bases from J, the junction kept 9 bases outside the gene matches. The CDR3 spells CASSPPGQGAREQFF. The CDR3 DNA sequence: TGTGCCAGCAGCCCCCCGGGACAGGGGGCAAGGGAGCAGTTCTTC.

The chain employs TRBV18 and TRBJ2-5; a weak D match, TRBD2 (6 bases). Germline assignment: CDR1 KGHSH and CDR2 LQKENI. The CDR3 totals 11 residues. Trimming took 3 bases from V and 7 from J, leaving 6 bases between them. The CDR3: CASSPEGTQYF. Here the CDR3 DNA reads TGTGCCAGCTCACCGGAGGGGACCCAGTACTTC.

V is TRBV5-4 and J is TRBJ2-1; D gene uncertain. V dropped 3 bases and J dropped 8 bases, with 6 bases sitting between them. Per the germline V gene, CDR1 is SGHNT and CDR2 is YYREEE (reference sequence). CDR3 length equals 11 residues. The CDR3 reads CASSSRDEQFF. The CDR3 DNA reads TGTGCCAGCAGCTCCCGGGATGAGCAGTTCTTC.

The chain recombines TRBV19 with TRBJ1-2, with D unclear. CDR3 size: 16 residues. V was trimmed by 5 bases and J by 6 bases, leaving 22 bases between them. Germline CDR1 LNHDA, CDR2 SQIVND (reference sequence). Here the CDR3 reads CASSPEAAEDRNGYTF. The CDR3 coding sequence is TGTGCCAGTAGTCCCGAGGCGGCCGAGGATAGAAATGGCTACACCTTC.